This TCR beta chain originates from a study of T cell repertoires in aging, cancer and after chemotherapy. Background on the study: Repeat sampling of healthy donors over several months to years showed clear clonal overlap.

Study-wide findings and caveats: Healthy donors lost TCR diversity with age mainly through richness, cancer patients through richness and evenness. Rebound thymic output was suggested by rising median generation probability during chemotherapy in each cancer cohort. These repertoire data do not allow conclusions about immunological memory after chemotherapy.

TRB rearrangements spanning V, D and J were amplified using mixed TRB-A/B primers. MiXCR, run by TCRdb on the multiplex PCR reads, gives a single entry per CDR3 protein. The data contain approximately 4,900 distinct CDR3 sequences, approximately 25% of them seen just once; the ten biggest clones take up 15% to 20%. The template was genomic DNA from peripheral blood, not RNA. Comments on this clonotype: Antigen specificity is unknown.

Germline V gene data show CDR1 as SGHTA and CDR2 as FQGTGA. This CDR3 has 16 amino acids. Trimming cost V 1 base and J 2 bases; bases outside gene matches: 2. The V call is TRBV7-3, the J call TRBJ2-3; 11 bases line up with TRBD2. The sample comprised blood. This TCR derives from a human donor in good health. The DNA for the CDR3 is TGTGCCAGCAGCTTAAAACTAGCGGGGGCCACAGATACGCAGTATTTT. The encoded protein is CASSLKLAGATDTQYF.